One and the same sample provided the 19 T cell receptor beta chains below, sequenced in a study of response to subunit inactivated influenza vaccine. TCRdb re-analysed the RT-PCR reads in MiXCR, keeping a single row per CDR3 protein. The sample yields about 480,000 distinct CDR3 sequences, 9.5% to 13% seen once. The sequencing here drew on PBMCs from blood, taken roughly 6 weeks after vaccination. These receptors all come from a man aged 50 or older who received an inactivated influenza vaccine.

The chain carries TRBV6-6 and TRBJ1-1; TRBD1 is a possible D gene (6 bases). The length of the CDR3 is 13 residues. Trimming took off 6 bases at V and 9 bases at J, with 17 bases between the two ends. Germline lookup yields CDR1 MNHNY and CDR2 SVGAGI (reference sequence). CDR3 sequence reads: CASRLLMGGQAFF. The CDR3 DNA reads TGTGCCAGCAGACTACTGATGGGGGGCCAAGCTTTCTTT.

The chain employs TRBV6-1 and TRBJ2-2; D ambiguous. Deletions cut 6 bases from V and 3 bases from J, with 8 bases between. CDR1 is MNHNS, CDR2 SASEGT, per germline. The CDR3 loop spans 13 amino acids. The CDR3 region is CASRRTDTGELFF. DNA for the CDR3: TGTGCCAGCAGGCGAACTGACACCGGGGAGCTGTTTTTT.

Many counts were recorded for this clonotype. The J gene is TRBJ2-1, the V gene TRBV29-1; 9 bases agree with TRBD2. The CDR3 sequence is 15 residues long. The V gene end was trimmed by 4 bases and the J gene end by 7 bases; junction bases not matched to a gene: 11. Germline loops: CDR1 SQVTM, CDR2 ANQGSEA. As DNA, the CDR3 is TGCAGCGTTGCTTTGGCGGGGGGGTATACAAATGAGCAGTTCTTC. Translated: CSVALAGGYTNEQFF.

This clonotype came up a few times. CDR3 nucleotides: TGTGCCAGCAGTTTAAGACCCGGGGGCACTGAAGCTTTCTTT. It is translated as CASSLRPGGTEAFF. The chain has TRBV28 and TRBJ1-1, with D perhaps matching TRBD1 (5 bases). The germline V gene encodes CDR1 MDHEN and CDR2 SYDVKM. The CDR3 runs to 14 residues. V was clipped by 2 bases and J by 4 bases, with 11 bases between them. Combining the CDR3 with reference TRBV28 and TRBJ1-1 gives the whole variable domain DVKVTQSSRYLVKRTGEKVFLECVQDMDHENMFWYRQDPGLGLRLIYFSYDVKMKEKGDIPEGYSVSREKKERFSLILESASTNQTSMYLCASSLRPGGTEAFFGQGTRLTVV.

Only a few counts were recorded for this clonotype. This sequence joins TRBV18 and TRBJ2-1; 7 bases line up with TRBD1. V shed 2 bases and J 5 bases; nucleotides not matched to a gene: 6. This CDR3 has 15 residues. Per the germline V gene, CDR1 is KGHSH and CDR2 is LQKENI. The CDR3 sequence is CASSPAGTVNNEQFF. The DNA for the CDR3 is TGTGCCAGCTCACCAGCCGGGACAGTTAACAATGAGCAGTTCTTC. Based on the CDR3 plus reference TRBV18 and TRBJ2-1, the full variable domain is NAGVMQNPRHLVRRRGQEARLRCSPMKGHSHVYWYRQLPEEGLKFMVYLQKENIIDESGMPKERFSAEFPKEGPSILRIQQVVRGDSAAYFCASSPAGTVNNEQFFGPGTRLTVL.

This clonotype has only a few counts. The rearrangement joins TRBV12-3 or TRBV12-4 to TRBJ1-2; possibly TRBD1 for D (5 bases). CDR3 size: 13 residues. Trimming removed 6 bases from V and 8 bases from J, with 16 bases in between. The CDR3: CASSLTRDGGYTF. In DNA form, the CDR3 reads TGTGCCAGCAGCCTAACGAGGGACGGCGGCTACACCTTC.

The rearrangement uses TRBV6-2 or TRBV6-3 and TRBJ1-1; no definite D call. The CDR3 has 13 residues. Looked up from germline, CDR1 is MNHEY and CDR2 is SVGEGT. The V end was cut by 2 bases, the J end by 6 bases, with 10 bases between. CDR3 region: CASSYARLAEAFF. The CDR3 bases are TGTGCCAGCAGTTACGCAAGGTTGGCTGAAGCTTTCTTT.

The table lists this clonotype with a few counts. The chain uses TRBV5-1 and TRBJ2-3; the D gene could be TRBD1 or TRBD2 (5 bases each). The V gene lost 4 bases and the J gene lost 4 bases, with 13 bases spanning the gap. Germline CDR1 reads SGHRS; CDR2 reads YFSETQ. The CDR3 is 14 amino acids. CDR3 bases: TGCGCCAGCAGCGGGGGTAGTGCGGCAGATACGCAGTATTTT. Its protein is CASSGGSAADTQYF.

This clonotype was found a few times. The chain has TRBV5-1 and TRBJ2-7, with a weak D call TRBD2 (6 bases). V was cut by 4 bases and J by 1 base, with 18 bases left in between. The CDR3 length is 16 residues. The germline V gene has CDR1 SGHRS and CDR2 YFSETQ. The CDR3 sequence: CASSITSPRGSYEQYF. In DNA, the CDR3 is TGCGCCAGCAGCATAACGTCGCCACGGGGGTCCTACGAGCAGTACTTC.

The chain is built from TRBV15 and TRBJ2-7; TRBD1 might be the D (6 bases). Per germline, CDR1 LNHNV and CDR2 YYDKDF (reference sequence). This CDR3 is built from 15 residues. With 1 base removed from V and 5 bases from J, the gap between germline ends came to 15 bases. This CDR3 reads CATSRGGQGSDEQYF. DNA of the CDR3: TGTGCCACCAGCAGAGGGGGGCAGGGATCGGACGAGCAGTACTTC.

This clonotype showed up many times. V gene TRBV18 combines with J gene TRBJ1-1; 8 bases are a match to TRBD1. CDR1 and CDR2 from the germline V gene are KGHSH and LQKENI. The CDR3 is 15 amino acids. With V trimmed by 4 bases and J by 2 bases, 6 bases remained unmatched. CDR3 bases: TGTGCCAGCTCACTACGGACAGGGCTTAACACTGAAGCTTTCTTT. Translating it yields CASSLRTGLNTEAFF.

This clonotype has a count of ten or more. The CDR3 is CASSLSGGNEQFF. The DNA for the CDR3 is TGTGCCAGCAGTTTGTCAGGGGGCAATGAGCAGTTCTTC. The gene calls are TRBV12-3 or TRBV12-4 and TRBJ2-1; the match to TRBD1 covers 7 bases. J gave up 6 bases and V 3 bases, and 2 bases lay outside the gene matches. The CDR3 length is 13 residues.

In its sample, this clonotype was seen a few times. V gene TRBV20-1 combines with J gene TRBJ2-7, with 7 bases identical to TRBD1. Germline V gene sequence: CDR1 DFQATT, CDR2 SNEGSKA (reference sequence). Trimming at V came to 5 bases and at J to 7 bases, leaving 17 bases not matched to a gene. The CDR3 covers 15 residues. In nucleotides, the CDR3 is TGCAGTGCTGAAATCCCGGGACAGATTCTACGGGAGCAGTACTTC. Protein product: CSAEIPGQILREQYF.

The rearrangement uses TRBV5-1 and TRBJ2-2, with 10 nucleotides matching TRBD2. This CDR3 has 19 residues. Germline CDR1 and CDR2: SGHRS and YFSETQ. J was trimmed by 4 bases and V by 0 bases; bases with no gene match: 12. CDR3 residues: CASSLEISGLAGVTGELFF. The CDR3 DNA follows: TGCGCCAGCAGCTTGGAAATCTCCGGGCTAGCGGGAGTCACCGGGGAGCTGTTTTTT.

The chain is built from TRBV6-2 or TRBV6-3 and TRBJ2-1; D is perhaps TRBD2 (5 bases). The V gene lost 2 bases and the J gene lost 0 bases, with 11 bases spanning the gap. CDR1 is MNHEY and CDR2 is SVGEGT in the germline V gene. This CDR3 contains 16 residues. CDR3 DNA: TGTGCCAGCAGTTACCCGGGGTTAACCTCCTACAATGAGCAGTTCTTC. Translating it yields CASSYPGLTSYNEQFF.

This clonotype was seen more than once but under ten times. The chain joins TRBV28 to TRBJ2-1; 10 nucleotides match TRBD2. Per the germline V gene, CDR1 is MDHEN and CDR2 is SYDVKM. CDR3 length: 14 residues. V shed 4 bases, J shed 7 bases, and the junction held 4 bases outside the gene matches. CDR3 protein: CASSWGLARNEQFF. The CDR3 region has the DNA TGTGCCAGCAGTTGGGGACTAGCGCGAAATGAGCAGTTCTTC.

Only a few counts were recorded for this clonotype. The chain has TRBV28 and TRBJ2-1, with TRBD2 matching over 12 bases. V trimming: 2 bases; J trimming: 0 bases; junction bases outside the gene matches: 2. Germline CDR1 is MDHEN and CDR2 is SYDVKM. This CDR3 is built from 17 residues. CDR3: CASSLLAGGSSYNEQFF. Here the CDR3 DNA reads TGTGCCAGCAGTTTACTAGCGGGGGGGAGCTCCTACAATGAGCAGTTCTTC.

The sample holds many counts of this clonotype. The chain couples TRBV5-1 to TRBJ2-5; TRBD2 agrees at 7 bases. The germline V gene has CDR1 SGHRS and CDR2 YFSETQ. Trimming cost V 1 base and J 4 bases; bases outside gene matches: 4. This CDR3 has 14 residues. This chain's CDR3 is CASSLPGGRETQYF. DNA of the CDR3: TGCGCCAGCAGCTTGCCGGGGGGAAGAGAGACCCAGTACTTC.

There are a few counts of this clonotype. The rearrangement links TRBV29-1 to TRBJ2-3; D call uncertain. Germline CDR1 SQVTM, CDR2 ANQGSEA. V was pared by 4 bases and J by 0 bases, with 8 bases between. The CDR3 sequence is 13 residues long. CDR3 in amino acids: CSVASGSTDTQYF. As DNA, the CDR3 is TGCAGCGTTGCTTCCGGAAGCACAGATACGCAGTATTTT.